This passage covers 12 T cell receptor beta chains from one sample sequenced in a study of tumor-infiltrating lymphocytes in oesophageal squamous cell carcinoma. Using its own MiXCR run on the PCR reads, TCRdb lists one record per CDR3 protein. The repertoire holds approximately 20,000 distinct CDR3 sequences, with around 40% as singletons. The sample taken for sequencing was esophageal tumor tissue. The receptors stem from a male donor with esophageal squamous cell carcinoma.

The chain is built from TRBV7-3 and TRBJ2-5; 12 bases map to TRBD2. The better agreement between TRBJ2-1 and the DNA end casts doubt on the J call. The CDR3 is 20 residues long. Germline CDR1 reads SGHTA; CDR2 reads FQGTGA. The DNA of the CDR3 is TGTGCCAGCAGACGTAGAGGGGAGACTAGCGGGAGTATGCCCTACAATGAGCAGTTCTTC. Amino acid sequence: CASRRRGETSGSMPYNEQFF.

This clonotype was counted a single time. The chain is built from TRBV6-4 and TRBJ2-4, with D possibly TRBD2 on 5 matching bases. The J call may be mistaken, given a closer DNA end match to TRBJ2-7. The germline V gene encodes CDR1 MRHNA and CDR2 SNTAGT. The CDR3 consists of 15 residues. CDR3 in amino acids: CASSLREGWTYEQYF. For the CDR3, the DNA is TGTGCCAGCAGCCTAAGAGAGGGTTGGACCTACGAGCAGTACTTC.

The CDR3 DNA reads as TGTGCCACCAGTGATTTAGGAAGTAGTAATGAGCAGTTCTTC. This translates into CATSDLGSSNEQFF. J is TRBJ2-1 and V is TRBV24-1; no firm D call. The CDR3 is 14 amino acids. V lost 1 base, J lost 7 bases, and 10 bases lay in between. The germline CDR1 and CDR2 sequences are KGHDR and SFDVKD.

This sequence joins TRBV11-2 and TRBJ2-3, with TRBD2 identical over 8 bases. Germline V lookup: CDR1 SGHAT, CDR2 FQNNGV. The CDR3 length is 18 residues. The V and J ends lost 5 bases and 0 bases, in that order; junction bases with no gene match: 13. The CDR3 loop is CASSPYRFGGDSTDTQYF. The CDR3 DNA sequence: TGTGCCAGCAGCCCATACAGATTCGGGGGGGATAGCACAGATACGCAGTATTTT. Full variable domain (outside the CDR3, taken from reference TRBV11-2 and TRBJ2-3): EAGVAQSPRYKIIEKRQSVAFWCNPISGHATLYWYQQILGQGPKLLIQFQNNGVVDDSQLPKDRFSAERLKGVDSTLKIQPAKLEDSAVYLCASSPYRFGGDSTDTQYFGPGTRLTVL.

This clonotype was seen repeatedly, ten times or more. A much more abundant neighbour one base away suggests this may be a read error. The chain has TRBV11-2 and TRBJ2-7; 12 bases are a match to TRBD2. After removal of 7 bases from V and 7 bases from J, the junction contained 8 bases not matched to a gene. Per germline, CDR1 SGHAT and CDR2 FQNNGV. The CDR3 runs 14 residues. DNA for the CDR3: TGTGCCAGCACCGGGACTAGCGGGTTCAATGAGCAGTACTTC. Residues: CASTGTSGFNEQYF.

By sample share, this clonotype is medium-sized (0.01 to 0.1%). V is TRBV12-3 or TRBV12-4 and J is TRBJ2-5; D remains ambiguous. CDR3 size: 13 residues. Trimming pared 3 bases from V and 8 bases from J, leaving 13 bases between. The CDR3 DNA follows: TGTGCCAGCAGTTTTAGGGCACCGGAAACCCAGTACTTC. Its translation: CASSFRAPETQYF.

By frequency in the sample, this clonotype is medium-sized. This chain links TRBV7-2 with TRBJ2-7, with 8 positions matching TRBD1. Looked up from germline, CDR1 is SGHTA and CDR2 is FQGNSA. This CDR3 contains 13 residues. J was trimmed by 4 bases and V by 5 bases; bases with no gene match: 4. The CDR3 sequence: CASSGWTGYEQYF. CDR3 bases: TGTGCCAGCAGCGGGTGGACAGGGTACGAGCAGTACTTC.

In its sample, this clonotype was seen many times. The chain links TRBV18 to TRBJ2-7; no firm D call. CDR1 and CDR2 (germline): KGHSH, LQKENI. Trimming cost V 3 bases and J 2 bases, with 11 bases left between them. The CDR3 runs to 14 residues. The CDR3 loop is CASSPRQNPYEQYF. The CDR3 nucleotides read TGTGCCAGCTCACCGCGGCAGAACCCCTACGAGCAGTACTTC. The variable domain in full, completed from reference TRBV18 and TRBJ2-7, reads NAGVMQNPRHLVRRRGQEARLRCSPMKGHSHVYWYRQLPEEGLKFMVYLQKENIIDESGMPKERFSAEFPKEGPSILRIQQVVRGDSAAYFCASSPRQNPYEQYFGPGTRLTVT.

This clonotype appeared many times. This chain uses TRBV27 with TRBJ2-2, with D unclear. This CDR3 is built from 14 residues. CDR1 MNHEY and CDR2 SMNVEV come from the germline V gene (reference sequence). Trimming cost V 2 bases and J 1 base, with 5 bases left between them. In DNA, the CDR3 is TGTGCCAGCAGTTTACTTTTGAACACCGGGGAGCTGTTTTTT. Translated: CASSLLLNTGELFF.

The rearrangement links TRBV10-3 to TRBJ2-1; 9 bases fit TRBD1. The DNA end favors TRBJ2-7, so the J call may be wrong. The V gene's germline CDR1 is ENHRY and CDR2 SYGVKD. CDR3 length: 14 amino acids. CDR3: CATGKQGAYNEQYF. CDR3 bases: TGTGCCACCGGGAAACAGGGGGCCTACAATGAGCAGTACTTC.

This clonotype came up many times. The CDR3 does not end in the conserved phenylalanine or tryptophan, so this is likely a read error. It is unclear where the CDR3 begins or ends on the DNA, so no DNA is shown, and the CDR3 is as TCRdb lists it. This chain joins TRBV11-2 and TRBJ2-6; the tabulated D call, TRBD2, remains unverified against the DNA. CDR1 and CDR2 (germline): SGHAT, FQNNGV. The CDR3 spans 8 residues, counting both ends. The CDR3 reads CASSLAAS.

The CDR3 DNA is TGTGCCAGCAGCGCCACCGTCACAGATACGCAGTATTTT. Its translation is CASSATVTDTQYF. The V call is TRBV7-2, the J call TRBJ2-3; no reliable D call. The CDR3 sequence is 13 residues long. V lost 5 bases to trimming and J lost 2 bases, with 8 bases between them. CDR1 SGHTA and CDR2 FQGNSA come from the germline V gene.